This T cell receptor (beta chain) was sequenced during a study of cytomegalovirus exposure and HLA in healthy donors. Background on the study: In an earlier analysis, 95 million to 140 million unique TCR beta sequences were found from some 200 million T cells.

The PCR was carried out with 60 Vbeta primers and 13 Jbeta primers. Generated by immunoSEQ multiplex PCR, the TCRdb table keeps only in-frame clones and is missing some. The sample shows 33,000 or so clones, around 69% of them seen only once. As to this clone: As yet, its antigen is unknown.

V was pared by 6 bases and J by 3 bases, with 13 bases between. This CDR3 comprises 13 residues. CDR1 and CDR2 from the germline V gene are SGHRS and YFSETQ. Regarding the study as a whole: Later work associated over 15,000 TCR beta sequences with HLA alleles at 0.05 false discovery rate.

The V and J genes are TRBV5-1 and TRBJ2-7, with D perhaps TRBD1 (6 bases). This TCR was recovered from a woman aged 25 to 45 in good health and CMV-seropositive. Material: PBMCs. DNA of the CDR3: TGCGCCAGCACCGTAGGACAGAACTACGAGCAGTACTTC. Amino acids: CASTVGQNYEQYF.